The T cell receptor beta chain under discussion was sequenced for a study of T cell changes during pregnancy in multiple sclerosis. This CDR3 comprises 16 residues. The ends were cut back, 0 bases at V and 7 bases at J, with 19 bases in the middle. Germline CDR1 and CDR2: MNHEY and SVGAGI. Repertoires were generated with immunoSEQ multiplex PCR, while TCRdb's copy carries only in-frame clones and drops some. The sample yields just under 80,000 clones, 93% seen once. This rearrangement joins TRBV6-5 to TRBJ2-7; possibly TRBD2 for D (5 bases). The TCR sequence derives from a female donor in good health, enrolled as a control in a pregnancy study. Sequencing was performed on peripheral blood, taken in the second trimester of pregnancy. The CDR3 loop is CASSYSRPGSEGEQYF. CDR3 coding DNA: TGTGCCAGCAGTTACTCGAGGCCGGGGAGTGAAGGGGAGCAGTACTTC.